A selection of T cell receptor beta chains follows, all from one sample in a study of OX40 agonist ivuxolimab in advanced cancers. Method: immunoSEQ multiplex PCR; TCRdb's copy keeps in-frame clones and lacks some. Of over 55,000 clones listed, around 80% were seen once; the top ten hold approximately 5%. Sequencing used CD4+ or CD8+ T cells sorted from blood, obtained in a trial of the OX40 agonist ivuxolimab. The receptor set was obtained from an adult with an advanced solid tumor such as melanoma, head and neck, liver or kidney cancer. Each CDR3 is given with its conserved first and last residue. The D gene is left open where the match is weak. Clone size, where shown, is once, few, many, or a class for clones that have expanded.

j_call	d_call	clone_size	v_call	cdr3_nt	cdr3_aa
TRBJ2-3	-	-	TRBV28	TGTGCCAGCAGTCCGCCCGAGGGACGCCCGGCTGGGTATACGCAGTATTTT	CASSPPEGRPAGYTQYF
TRBJ1-1	-	-	TRBV29-1	TGCAGCGTTGACGCGGGGGGCTGGGGCACTGAAGCTTTCTTT	CSVDAGGWGTEAFF
TRBJ2-3	-	-	TRBV4-2	TGTGCCAGCAGCCAAGCAGCGGGCAGCACAGATACGCAGTATTTT	CASSQAAGSTDTQYF
TRBJ1-2	TRBD1	few	TRBV10-3	TGTGCCATCAGGGCAGGGGGCCATGGCTACACCTTC	CAIRAGGHGYTF
TRBJ2-1	TRBD2	-	TRBV19	TGTGCCAGTAGTGGGGGAGGGACTAGCGGGATAATTGAGCAGTTCTTC	CASSGGGTSGIIEQFF
TRBJ1-5	-	-	TRBV6-5	TGTGCCAGCAGTTACTTCAATCAGCCCCAGCATTTT	CASSYFNQPQHF
TRBJ1-2	-	-	TRBV19	TGTGCCAGTAGTATAGGGCGGGATCGGAGCTATGGCTACACCTTC	CASSIGRDRSYGYTF
TRBJ1-3	-	-	TRBV30	TGTGCCTGGATTCAGAACACCATATATTTT	CAWIQNTIYF
TRBJ2-5	-	-	TRBV5-4	TGTGCCAGCAGCATACGACAAGAGACCCAGTACTTC	CASSIRQETQYF
TRBJ1-2	TRBD1	-	TRBV6-5	TGTGCCAGCAGTTACGGGACAGGGGGGGACACCTTC	CASSYGTGGDTF
TRBJ2-7	-	-	TRBV18	TGTGCCAGCTCACCGGACGGTGAGCAGTACTTC	CASSPDGEQYF
TRBJ1-1	-	-	TRBV18	TGTGCCAGCTCACCACCGGGAGCAGGAGGGAACACTGAAGCTTTCTTT	CASSPPGAGGNTEAFF
TRBJ2-5	-	-	TRBV18	TGTGCCAGCTCACCGCAGGGAAGTAAGGAAGAGACCCAGTACTTC	CASSPQGSKEETQYF
TRBJ1-2	TRBD1	-	TRBV11-3	TGTGCCAGCAGCTCGCTCCTACAGGGGACTAACTATGGCTACACCTTC	CASSSLLQGTNYGYTF